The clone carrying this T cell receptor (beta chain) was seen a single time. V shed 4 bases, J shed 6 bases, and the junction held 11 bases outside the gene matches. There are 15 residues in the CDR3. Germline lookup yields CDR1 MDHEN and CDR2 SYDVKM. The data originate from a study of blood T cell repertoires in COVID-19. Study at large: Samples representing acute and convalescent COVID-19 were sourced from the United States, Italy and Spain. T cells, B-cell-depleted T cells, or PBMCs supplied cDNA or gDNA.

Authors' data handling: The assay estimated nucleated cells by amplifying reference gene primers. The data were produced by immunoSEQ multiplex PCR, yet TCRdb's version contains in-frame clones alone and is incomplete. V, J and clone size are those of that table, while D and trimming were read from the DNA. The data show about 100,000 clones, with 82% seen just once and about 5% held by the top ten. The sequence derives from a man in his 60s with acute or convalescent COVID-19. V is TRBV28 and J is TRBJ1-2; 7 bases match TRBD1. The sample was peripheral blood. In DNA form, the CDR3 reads TGTGCCAGCAGTTCCCGACAGGGAAGGTTGCATGGCTACACCTTC. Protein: CASSSRQGRLHGYTF.